Given below is one T cell receptor (beta chain) in context. Only one count was recorded for this clone. This clone's antigen is unknown. No base-level quality is on record; no much larger clone is a single base apart. The data are from a study of blood T cell repertoires in COVID-19 (dated by TCRdb to the early 2020s). Regarding the complete study: The collaborator samples originated in the United States, Italy and Spain and spanned the acute and convalescent phases of COVID-19. The material from the prospective study consisted of cDNA or gDNA derived from T cells, B-cell-depleted T cells, or PBMCs. Subjects who had been exposed to COVID-19, were actively infected with it, or had recovered from it provided the deeply sampled blood TCRbeta repertoires that made up the dataset. The repertoires were released in a freely available public database meant as a resource for research on the immune response to SARS-CoV-2. The samples were drawn from two sources: the first 160 participants of the ongoing ImmuneRACE study, and 1,000 to 1,500 subjects contributed by 6 global collaborators. Sample metadata almost always included a de-identified subject ID, COVID-19 status, age in years and sex. Where available, HLA class I and class II types were taken from metadata supplied by the sample provider and were not determined by assay-based typing.

One collaborating source in Seattle enrolled patients during active infection and followed them longitudinally through the course of disease. Whole blood was collected in K2EDTA tubes by collaborating institutions according to the institutions' own protocols. For TCRbeta analysis, collaborators shipped samples as frozen whole blood, isolated PBMCs, or DNA extracted from either of those sample types. General study outcomes and caveats: The quantity of clinical and demographic metadata differed by source and by participant and was supplied without curation.

The junction shows trimming of 0 bases on V and 11 bases on J, and the gene matches do not reach 9 bases of it. CDR1 and CDR2, per the germline V gene (reference sequence), are LNHNV and YYDKDF. The CDR3 holds 14 amino acids from the cysteine to the phenylalanine. The entry retains the CDR3 DNA only, 42 bases that are in frame from base 1. The immunoSEQ Assay, a bias-controlled multiplex PCR, was used to amplify TCRbeta CDR3 regions from genomic DNA. The authors' pipeline ran thus. The number of nucleated cells in each sample was estimated from the amplification of reference gene primers within the assay. To quantify the absolute abundance of each unique TCRbeta CDR3 rearrangement, sequence reads were collapsed and filtered. For each sample, productive Simpson clonality was calculated as the square root of Simpson's diversity index over productive rearrangements. Sourced from immuneACCESS, this table was stored by TCRdb with only in-frame sequences that have V and J called. A share of the clones is absent; for the studies checked, an unresolved V gene accounts for under half, and the remainder has no known explanation. Clone size and V and J calls were adopted from that table, with D and trimming inferred from the DNA. The sample table shows some 200,000 clones, and approximately 80% are seen once. The top ten hold around 7.8% of the sample.

The sample was peripheral blood. The sequence was collected from a woman over 75 with COVID-19, enrolled during active disease. The chain employs TRBV15 and TRBJ1-1; 7 nucleotides in the junction match TRBD1. In nucleotide form, the sequence is TGTGCCACCAGCAGAGACAAGAGGGGGCCAAACGCTTTCTTT. Its protein is CATSRDKRGPNAFF.